The rows below give T cell receptor beta chains drawn from one sample of a study of blood T cell repertoires in COVID-19. Generated by immunoSEQ multiplex PCR, the TCRdb table keeps only in-frame clones and is missing some. The data contain 330,000 or so clones, around nine tenths of them singletons. The sample consisted of peripheral blood. The receptors were gathered from a woman aged 60 to 75 with COVID-19, enrolled during active disease. Both conserved end residues are part of each CDR3. D genes are given only for firm matches. Size values are once, few and many counts, or a class for expanded clones, and some rows have none.

TRBD1,TRBV18,NA,TRBJ1-1,TGTGCCAGCTCAGCGGACAGGGTGGAGAACACTGAAGCTTTCTTT,CASSADRVENTEAFF
NA,TRBV2,NA,TRBJ1-2,TGTGCCAGCAGTGAAGCGCTTTACATTTATCAAAACTATGGCTACACCTTC,CASSEALYIYQNYGYTF
TRBD1,TRBV2,NA,TRBJ1-2,TGTGCCAGCAGACCTGGGACAGGGTATGGCTACACCTTC,CASRPGTGYGYTF
TRBD1,TRBV4-1,NA,TRBJ1-6,TGCGCCAGCAGCCAATGGGACAGGTTTACTGGATCCCTCCACTTT,CASSQWDRFTGSLHF
TRBD1,TRBV7-9,NA,TRBJ1-6,TGTGCCAGCAGCCATGGGCGAGACAGGGTTGGCCTCCACTTT,CASSHGRDRVGLHF
NA,TRBV5-1,NA,TRBJ2-7,TGCGCCAGCAGCTTGGAGGGGCGGAGCTACGAGCAGTACTTC,CASSLEGRSYEQYF
NA,TRBV2,NA,TRBJ1-1,TGTGCCAGCAGGAAAAGTGGGGCCATGAACACTGAAGCTTTCTTT,CASRKSGAMNTEAFF
TRBD1,TRBV2,NA,TRBJ1-2,TGTGCCAGCAGTGTCCGGGACAGGGACTATGGCTACACCTTC,CASSVRDRDYGYTF
NA,TRBV6-5,NA,TRBJ2-1,TGTGCCAGCTCCGCGGCGGGATACAATGAGCAGTTCTTC,CASSAAGYNEQFF
TRBD1,TRBV5-1,NA,TRBJ1-3,TGCGCCAGCAGCGGAGGACAGGCTGGCCCTGGAAACACCATATATTTT,CASSGGQAGPGNTIYF
TRBD1,TRBV3-1/TRBV3-2,NA,TRBJ1-2,TGTGCCAGCAGCCGAGGGACAGACTATGGCTACACCTTC,CASSRGTDYGYTF
NA,TRBV21-1,NA,TRBJ2-3,TGTGCCACTCGGACAGGGAGCACAGATACGCAGTATTTT,CATRTGSTDTQYF
NA,TRBV6-6,NA,TRBJ1-1,TGTGCCAGCAGTTCCCCCCGAGTTGGTGGCACTGAAGCTTTCTTT,CASSSPRVGGTEAFF
NA,TRBV19,few,TRBJ1-1,TGTGCCAGTAGGCCGGGACATTTGAACACTGAAGCTTTCTTT,CASRPGHLNTEAFF
TRBD1,TRBV12-3/TRBV12-4,few,TRBJ1-3,TGTGCCAGCAGTCAGGGACAGGGAAACACCATATATTTT,CASSQGQGNTIYF
NA,TRBV4-1,NA,TRBJ2-3,TGCGCCAGCAGCCTCCTTGAGGGGGGGTTTAACACAGATACGCAGTATTTT,CASSLLEGGFNTDTQYF
TRBD1,TRBV2,NA,TRBJ1-2,TGTGCCAGCAACGGACAGGGGGCTTACTATGGCTACACCTTC,CASNGQGAYYGYTF
NA,TRBV27,NA,TRBJ1-3,TGTGCCAGCAGTCCGTATAGGGGTCCTGGAAACACCATATATTTT,CASSPYRGPGNTIYF
NA,TRBV6-2/TRBV6-3,NA,TRBJ2-7,TGTGCCAGCAGTAACCGGGGGAACATGGGTTACGAGCAGTACTTC,CASSNRGNMGYEQYF
NA,TRBV19,NA,TRBJ1-1,TGTGCCAGTAGTTCAGGGGACAAGAACACTGAAGCTTTCTTT,CASSSGDKNTEAFF
TRBD2,TRBV6-1,once,TRBJ2-4,TGTGCCAGCAGTGACGGGGGGAGGAACATTCAGTACTTC,CASSDGGRNIQYF
TRBD2,TRBV4-2,NA,TRBJ2-1,TGTGCCAGCAGCCAAGATCTGGCGGGGGTCTACAATGAGCAGTTCTTC,CASSQDLAGVYNEQFF
TRBD2,TRBV6-1,NA,TRBJ2-3,TGTGCCAGCAGTGCGGGACTAGCGGGGGTATCAACAGATACGCAGTATTTT,CASSAGLAGVSTDTQYF
TRBD2,TRBV6-6,NA,TRBJ2-7,TGTGCCAGCAGCCGAACCCGGACTAGCGGGGTATCCTACGAGCAGTACTTC,CASSRTRTSGVSYEQYF
TRBD1,TRBV18,once,TRBJ1-6,TGTGCTAGCTCGCGTAGCCCGGGACAGGGGATGGGCTCACCCCTCCACTTT,CASSRSPGQGMGSPLHF
NA,TRBV10-3,NA,TRBJ1-2,TGTGCCATCAGTGAGGCAGGCCTTGGCTACACCTTC,CAISEAGLGYTF
TRBD1,TRBV5-1,NA,TRBJ2-1,TGCGCCAGCAGCTTCCTTAGGGGGCGGAGGAATGAGCAGTTCTTC,CASSFLRGRRNEQFF
NA,TRBV5-1,NA,TRBJ2-2,TGCGCCAGCAGCTTCCGGGACATCAACACCGGGGAGCTGTTTTTT,CASSFRDINTGELFF
NA,TRBV5-1,NA,TRBJ1-1,TGCGCCAGCGCGAATTCGAACACTGAAGCTTTCTTT,CASANSNTEAFF
NA,TRBV6-5,NA,TRBJ1-4,TGTGCCAGCACCAGCGGAGGGGGGGGGAATGAAAAACTGTTTTTT,CASTSGGGGNEKLFF
TRBD1,TRBV7-8,NA,TRBJ1-5,TGTGCCAGCAGCCAGAATTTAGACAGGGGGCTTAGCGGTCAGCCCCAGCATTTT,CASSQNLDRGLSGQPQHF
TRBD1,TRBV18,few,TRBJ1-6,TGTGCCAGCTCCCCTGGGACAGGTTGGTCACCCCTCCACTTT,CASSPGTGWSPLHF
TRBD1,TRBV5-4,NA,TRBJ1-2,TGTGCCAGCAGCCGAGGGACAGGGGGATCCTCGACTGAGGGCTACACCTTC,CASSRGTGGSSTEGYTF
NA,TRBV28,NA,TRBJ2-1,TGTGCCAGCAGTTTAACGGAGGGGGCGCCCAATGAGCAGTTCTTC,CASSLTEGAPNEQFF
TRBD1,TRBV11-3,NA,TRBJ2-1,TGTGCCAGCAGCACTACAGGGGACTCCTACAATGAGCAGTTCTTC,CASSTTGDSYNEQFF
TRBD1,TRBV7-3,NA,TRBJ2-4,TGTGCCAGCAGCTACACAGGGGTCGATGTCAAAAACATTCAGTACTTC,CASSYTGVDVKNIQYF
NA,TRBV21-1,NA,TRBJ1-1,TGTGCCAGCAAGAAACAGGGGCGATTTAGGAACACTGAAGCTTTCTTT,CASKKQGRFRNTEAFF
NA,TRBV9,once,TRBJ1-3,TGTGCCAGCACCCCGGGTAGTCTCTCTGGAAACACCATATATTTT,CASTPGSLSGNTIYF
TRBD2,TRBV19,few,TRBJ2-3,TGTGCCAGTACCCCGCTAGCGGGGGGACCCACAGATACGCAGTATTTT,CASTPLAGGPTDTQYF
TRBD1,TRBV6-6,NA,TRBJ1-5,TGTGCCAGCAGCGAGGGACAGGGGCAACGGCCCCAGCATTTT,CASSEGQGQRPQHF
NA,TRBV18,once,TRBJ1-1,TGTGCCAGCTCACCACCGGGGGCGTTAAGGACTGAAGCTTTCTTT,CASSPPGALRTEAFF
NA,TRBV6-5,NA,TRBJ1-1,TGTGCCAGCAGTTCCCCCCAGGGTGGTAGGGCTGAAGCTTTCTTT,CASSSPQGGRAEAFF
NA,TRBV7-2,NA,TRBJ1-2,TGTGCCAGCAGCTTAAGTTTGAGGGAACCTGGTGGCTACACCTTC,CASSLSLREPGGYTF
NA,TRBV7-9,NA,TRBJ1-3,TGTGCCAGCAGCCCCGGACAGCCTGGAAACACCATATATTTT,CASSPGQPGNTIYF
TRBD2,TRBV11-3,NA,TRBJ2-7,TGTGCCAGCAGCTTATGGGGGGGAAGCTCCTACGAGCAGTACTTC,CASSLWGGSSYEQYF
NA,TRBV10-3,NA,TRBJ2-7,TGTGCCATCAGTGAGTCAAAGAGCTCCTACGAGCAGTACTTC,CAISESKSSYEQYF
NA,TRBV9,NA,TRBJ2-1,TGTGCCAGCAGCGTAGATCCAGACGGGTCCCACAATGAGCAGTTCTTC,CASSVDPDGSHNEQFF
TRBD1,TRBV6-6,NA,TRBJ1-1,TGTGCCAGCAGTCGACAGGGGTTAAACACTGAAGCTTTCTTT,CASSRQGLNTEAFF
NA,TRBV6-2/TRBV6-3,NA,TRBJ1-1,TGTGCCAGCAGTTACGATCAGGTCCGTATTGAAGCTTTCTTT,CASSYDQVRIEAFF
NA,TRBV6-5,NA,TRBJ1-2,TGTGCCAGCAGAAGATACAGAGATGGCTACACCTTC,CASRRYRDGYTF